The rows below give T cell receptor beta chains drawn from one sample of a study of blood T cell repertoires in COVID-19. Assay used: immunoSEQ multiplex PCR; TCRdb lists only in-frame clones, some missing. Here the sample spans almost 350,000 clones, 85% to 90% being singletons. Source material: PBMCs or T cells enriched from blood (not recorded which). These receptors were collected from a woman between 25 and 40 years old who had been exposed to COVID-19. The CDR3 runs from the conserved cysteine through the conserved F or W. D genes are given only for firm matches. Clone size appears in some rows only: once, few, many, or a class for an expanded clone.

CASKGRASGSGVIGKNIQYF	TGTGCCAGCAAGGGGAGGGCTAGCGGGAGTGGAGTTATAGGCAAAAACATTCAGTACTTC	NA	TRBJ2-4	TRBV27	TRBD2
CASSLVIRRETQYF	TGTGCCAGCAGCTTGGTCATCCGGAGAGAGACCCAGTACTTC	NA	TRBJ2-5	TRBV5-6	NA
CASSFGGGETQYF	TGTGCCAGCAGCTTCGGTGGCGGGGAGACCCAGTACTTC	once	TRBJ2-5	TRBV11-2	NA
CASSLTDRAAGGAFF	TGTGCCAGCAGCTTGACGGACAGGGCCGCCGGGGGGGCTTTCTTT	NA	TRBJ1-1	TRBV7-9	TRBD1
CASSPTGTGYYEQYF	TGCGCCAGCAGCCCAACCGGGACAGGGTATTACGAGCAGTACTTC	NA	TRBJ2-7	TRBV5-1	TRBD1
CASSQDGDRAYEQYF	TGTGCCAGCAGCCAAGACGGGGACAGGGCCTACGAGCAGTACTTC	NA	TRBJ2-7	TRBV14	TRBD1
CASSPPGPGHDSYEQYF	TGTGCCAGCTCACCACCGGGACCGGGACATGACTCCTACGAGCAGTACTTC	NA	TRBJ2-7	TRBV18	NA
CATWGLAGYNEQFF	TGTGCCACCTGGGGCCTAGCGGGATACAATGAGCAGTTCTTC	NA	TRBJ2-1	TRBV28	TRBD2
CASSLRGRGSFNEQFF	TGTGCCAGTAGTCTCCGCGGCCGCGGGAGTTTTAATGAGCAGTTCTTC	few	TRBJ2-1	TRBV19	TRBD2
CARSLIGVSYNEQFF	TGTGCCAGAAGCTTAATAGGAGTCTCCTACAATGAGCAGTTCTTC	once	TRBJ2-1	TRBV5-3	NA
CASTQLAGGPDEQFF	TGTGCCAGCACCCAGCTAGCGGGAGGGCCTGATGAGCAGTTCTTC	NA	TRBJ2-1	TRBV27	TRBD2
CASSHSPPRVSGANVLTF	TGTGCCAGCAGCCACTCGCCGCCCAGGGTCTCTGGGGCCAACGTCCTGACTTTC	once	TRBJ2-6	TRBV3-1/TRBV3-2	NA
CATSPPATQEYGYTF	TGTGCCACCAGCCCACCCGCTACCCAAGAATATGGCTACACCTTC	NA	TRBJ1-2	TRBV15	NA
CASSQDAGRSQETQYF	TGTGCCAGCAGCCAAGATGCGGGCAGGTCCCAAGAGACCCAGTACTTC	NA	TRBJ2-5	TRBV4-2	NA
CASMGHQNQPQHF	TGTGCCAGCATGGGACACCAAAATCAGCCCCAGCATTTT	NA	TRBJ1-5	TRBV28	NA
CASYRSGGPFPYEQYF	TGTGCCAGCTATCGCTCGGGGGGTCCTTTCCCCTACGAGCAGTACTTC	NA	TRBJ2-7	TRBV2	TRBD2
CASSPPLAASTDTQYF	TGTGCCAGCTCACCTCCCCTAGCGGCTAGCACAGATACGCAGTATTTT	NA	TRBJ2-3	TRBV18	TRBD2
CATSEADRAYTEAFF	TGTGCCACCAGCGAAGCGGACAGGGCGTATACCGAAGCTTTCTTT	NA	TRBJ1-1	TRBV24-1	TRBD1
CASNLDSSNQPQHF	TGTGCCAGCAACTTGGACTCCAGCAATCAGCCCCAGCATTTT	NA	TRBJ1-5	TRBV2	NA
CASSPGGRAEAFF	TGTGCCAGTAGCCCCGGGGGGAGAGCTGAAGCTTTCTTT	NA	TRBJ1-1	TRBV19	NA
CASSLGSGAVTQYF	TGTGCCAGCAGCTTGGGTAGTGGAGCGGTGACCCAGTACTTC	NA	TRBJ2-5	TRBV11-3	NA
CASGATYNEQFF	TGCGCCAGCGGGGCCACCTACAATGAGCAGTTCTTC	NA	TRBJ2-1	TRBV10-1	NA
CASSSGEADTQYF	TGTGCCAGCAGTAGCGGGGAAGCAGATACGCAGTATTTT	few	TRBJ2-3	TRBV6-4	TRBD2
CASSIGWGGGNQPQHF	TGTGCCAGTAGTATAGGTTGGGGGGGAGGCAATCAGCCCCAGCATTTT	NA	TRBJ1-5	TRBV19	NA
CASSFGRLAGAHEQFF	TGTGCCAGCAGCTTCGGACGACTAGCGGGAGCCCATGAGCAGTTCTTC	NA	TRBJ2-1	TRBV7-9	TRBD2
CASSTGGAAQPQHF	TGTGCCAGCAGTACGGGGGGGGCCGCTCAGCCCCAGCATTTT	NA	TRBJ1-5	TRBV6-2/TRBV6-3	NA
CASSLGRETEAFF	TGTGCCAGCAGTTTAGGGCGGGAGACTGAAGCTTTCTTT	NA	TRBJ1-1	TRBV12-3/TRBV12-4	NA
CASSRGDRADTQYF	TGTGCCAGCAGCCGAGGCGATCGGGCAGATACGCAGTATTTT	NA	TRBJ2-3	TRBV28	NA
CATSDNPGGRDTQYF	TGTGCCACCAGTGACAATCCAGGGGGACGGGATACGCAGTATTTT	once	TRBJ2-3	TRBV24-1	TRBD1
CASSSPGQGAGGYTF	TGTGCCAGCAGTTCTCCGGGACAGGGGGCGGGGGGCTACACCTTC	NA	TRBJ1-2	TRBV27	TRBD1
CASSRGDYGYTF	TGCGCCAGCAGCCGGGGGGACTATGGCTACACCTTC	few	TRBJ1-2	TRBV5-1	NA
CASSLAPGAGYEQYF	TGCGCCAGCAGCTTGGCCCCAGGGGCAGGCTACGAGCAGTACTTC	NA	TRBJ2-7	TRBV5-1	NA
CASSLSPGLESPLHF	TGTGCCAGCAGTTTATCGCCAGGGTTGGAGTCACCCCTCCACTTT	NA	TRBJ1-6	TRBV28	NA
CASSLLSSGSGEQFF	TGTGCCAGCAGTTTATTGTCTAGCGGGAGTGGCGAGCAGTTCTTC	NA	TRBJ2-1	TRBV28	TRBD2
CASREDRGWYEQYF	TGTGCCAGCAGGGAAGATAGGGGTTGGTACGAGCAGTACTTC	NA	TRBJ2-7	TRBV25-1	NA
CATSEVWTNNNEQFF	TGTGCCACCAGCGAGGTCTGGACTAACAACAATGAGCAGTTCTTC	NA	TRBJ2-1	TRBV15	NA
CASSVEGHTSNEQYF	TGTGCCAGCAGCGTAGAGGGACACACGTCCAACGAGCAGTACTTC	NA	TRBJ2-7	TRBV9	NA
CASSPQTYSGNTIYF	TGTGCCAGCTCACCTCAAACCTACTCTGGAAACACCATATATTTT	few	TRBJ1-3	TRBV18	NA
CASSFHLSAGNQPQHF	TGTGCCAGCAGTTTCCACTTGAGTGCAGGGAATCAGCCCCAGCATTTT	NA	TRBJ1-5	TRBV28	NA
CASSYSSPGYNEQFF	TGTGCCAGCAGTTACAGCTCACCCGGGTACAATGAGCAGTTCTTC	NA	TRBJ2-1	TRBV6-5	NA
CASRVAGGPGDTQYF	TGCGCCAGCAGGGTAGCGGGAGGGCCCGGAGATACGCAGTATTTT	NA	TRBJ2-3	TRBV5-1	TRBD2
CASSSLRQGPPLHF	TGTGCCAGCAGCTCCCTCCGACAGGGTCCACCCCTCCACTTT	once	TRBJ1-6	TRBV28	TRBD1
CASAGGAFYEQYF	TGTGCCAGCGCCGGGGGGGCCTTCTACGAGCAGTACTTC	NA	TRBJ2-7	TRBV27	TRBD2
CASSLRPGGSYEQYF	TGTGCCAGCAGCCTGCGGCCCGGGGGCTCCTACGAGCAGTACTTC	NA	TRBJ2-7	TRBV7-2	NA
CASSVYLAGVETQYF	TGTGCCAGTAGTGTATACCTAGCGGGAGTGGAGACCCAGTACTTC	NA	TRBJ2-5	TRBV19	TRBD2
CASSLSVNTGELFF	TGTGCCAGCAGCTTGTCCGTGAACACCGGGGAGCTGTTTTTT	NA	TRBJ2-2	TRBV5-8	NA
CASSEKGVGPEAFF	TGTGCCAGCAGTGAAAAGGGAGTAGGGCCCGAAGCTTTCTTT	NA	TRBJ1-1	TRBV25-1	NA
CASSVYPRGEKLFF	TGTGCCAGTAGTGTTTATCCAAGGGGTGAAAAACTGTTTTTT	NA	TRBJ1-4	TRBV19	NA
CASRNQNWIARVVNTEAFF	TGTGCCAGCAGGAACCAAAACTGGATAGCCCGGGTGGTGAACACTGAAGCTTTCTTT	NA	TRBJ1-1	TRBV28	NA
CASSPPVEGSYGYTF	TGTGCCAGCAGTCCCCCCGTGGAGGGATCCTATGGCTACACCTTC	NA	TRBJ1-2	TRBV28	NA
CASSETGRAGYTF	TGCGCCAGCAGTGAAACAGGGCGAGCTGGCTACACCTTC	few	TRBJ1-2	TRBV10-1	NA
CAISVGERGYGYTF	TGTGCCATCAGTGTCGGTGAGCGGGGGTATGGCTACACCTTC	once	TRBJ1-2	TRBV10-3	NA
CASSIGTYEGNEQFF	TGTGCCAGCAGCATCGGGACTTACGAAGGCAATGAGCAGTTCTTC	NA	TRBJ2-1	TRBV5-8	NA